This TCR beta chain was recorded in a study of OX40 agonist ivuxolimab in advanced cancers. Profiling relied on immunoSEQ multiplex PCR, and the TCRdb table lists in-frame clones only, not all of them. The sample contains roughly 70,000 clones, 80% to 90% of which appear only once. This clone was observed a few times. The CDR3 extends over 15 amino acids. V was cut by 7 bases and J by 7 bases, with 21 bases left in between. Germline V CDR1 and CDR2: ENHRY, SYGVKD. The V gene is TRBV10-3, the J gene TRBJ2-3, with TRBD2 as a possible D gene (7 bases). The sequencing used CD4+ or CD8+ T cells sorted from blood, collected in a trial of the OX40 agonist ivuxolimab. The origin of this receptor is an adult with an advanced solid tumor such as melanoma, head and neck, liver or kidney cancer. CDR3 nucleotide sequence: TGTGCCATCAAGGGGGGGCTAGCGGAGGGTAATACGCAGTATTTT. It translates to CAIKGGLAEGNTQYF.